This passage covers 18 T cell receptor beta chains from one sample sequenced in a study of monozygotic twins with inflammatory bowel disease. Reanalyzing the 5' RACE reads, TCRdb keeps one entry per CDR3 protein, without DNA. Seen in this sample are 350,000 to 550,000 distinct CDR3 sequences; the ten most common clones hold 2% to 2.5%. Sequencing input: blood. The receptor source for this set is a human donor with ulcerative colitis or Crohn's disease, or a healthy co-twin of an affected twin (not recorded which).

The rearrangement joins TRBV7-2 to TRBJ1-4; TCRdb returns TRBD1, unconfirmable since there is no DNA. The CDR3 is 13 residues long. CDR1 and CDR2 from the germline V gene are SGHTA and FQGNSA. The chain's CDR3 is CASSPNRVEKLFF.

The CDR3 sequence: CASRLAVDEQFF. The chain links TRBV7-2 to TRBJ2-1. CDR3 length: 12 residues. The germline V gene has CDR1 SGHTA and CDR2 FQGNSA.

The J gene is TRBJ1-2, the V gene TRBV25-1; the TCRdb D gene call, TRBD1, has no DNA to confirm it. From germline, CDR1 is MGHDK and CDR2 SYGVNS. This CDR3 is 16 amino acids long. The chain's CDR3 is CASRPPGGGGVDGYTF.

The chain has TRBV6-5 and TRBJ1-5. The CDR3 totals 14 residues. Germline CDR1 is MNHEY and CDR2 is SVGAGI. The CDR3: CASSLGGFTQPQHF.

The rearrangement links TRBV18 to TRBJ2-3; TCRdb indicates TRBD1, and absent DNA this call remains unverified. CDR1 is KGHSH and CDR2 is LQKENI in the germline V gene. The CDR3 extends over 14 amino acids. CDR3 protein: CASSPKGSTDTQYF.

The chain has TRBV18 and TRBJ2-7; TCRdb outputs TRBD1, but without DNA this stays unchecked. CDR3 length: 14 residues. Germline CDR1 and CDR2: KGHSH and LQKENI. CDR3 amino acids: CASSGGTGKDEQYF.

The rearrangement links TRBV24-1 to TRBJ2-2. This CDR3 contains 13 residues. CDR1 KGHDR and CDR2 SFDVKD come from the germline V gene. CDR3 loop: CATSGKNTGELFF.

The gene calls are TRBV16 and TRBJ1-5. The CDR3 is 15 residues long. Per germline, CDR1 KGHSY and CDR2 FQNENV. The chain's CDR3 is CASSQSGEGNQPQHF.

This chain uses TRBV7-2 with TRBJ1-1; TCRdb outputs TRBD1, but without DNA this stays unchecked. The CDR3 is made up of 15 amino acids. Germline V gives CDR1 SGHTA, CDR2 FQGNSA. CDR3 amino acids: CASSLLWGLDTEAFF.

The V gene is TRBV12-3 or TRBV12-4, the J gene TRBJ2-5; TCRdb indicates TRBD1, and absent DNA this call remains unverified. The CDR3 runs to 15 residues. The chain's CDR3 is CASSLTTGGAETQYF.

The rearrangement links TRBV4-3 to TRBJ1-5. Germline loops: CDR1 LGHNA, CDR2 YSLEER. The CDR3 runs to 14 residues. CDR3 region: CASSRGQMNQPQHF.

The chain couples TRBV30 to TRBJ2-2; with no DNA, the TCRdb D assignment of TRBD1 cannot be verified. Germline assignment: CDR1 GTSNPN and CDR2 SVGIG (reference sequence). The CDR3 has 17 amino acids. CDR3 residues: CAWRSGQGIRVTGELFF.

The genes are TRBV20-1 and TRBJ2-3; TCRdb gives TRBD1 as the D gene, but with no DNA this cannot be confirmed. This CDR3 has 14 residues. Per germline, CDR1 DFQATT and CDR2 SNEGSKA (reference sequence). The CDR3 protein is CSAREGWGWDTQYF.

The genes are TRBV7-3 and TRBJ2-2. The germline gives CDR1 SGHTA, CDR2 FQGTGA. The CDR3 has 14 amino acids. CDR3 loop: CASSPRAMAGELFF.

The chain couples TRBV19 to TRBJ2-3; TCRdb lists TRBD1, though no DNA is available to test this call. Germline CDR1 is LNHDA and CDR2 is SQIVND (reference sequence). This CDR3 spans 14 amino acids. CDR3 in amino acids: CAPKDRGWTDTQYF. Full variable domain (rest looked up from reference TRBV19 and TRBJ2-3): DGGITQSPKYLFRKEGQNVTLSCEQNLNHDAMYWYRQDPGQGLRLIYYSQIVNDFQKGDIAEGYSVSREKKESFPLTVTSAQKNPTAFYLCAPKDRGWTDTQYFGPGTRLTVL.

The rearrangement joins TRBV7-3 to TRBJ2-3; TCRdb picks TRBD1, but there is no DNA to check that call. This CDR3 has 15 amino acids. Per germline, CDR1 SGHTA and CDR2 FQGTGA. CDR3 sequence reads: CASSSGAGAADTQYF.

This chain uses TRBV12-3 or TRBV12-4 with TRBJ2-3. This CDR3 has 11 amino acids. CDR3 residues: CASQSSLLQYF.

The chain joins TRBV5-1 to TRBJ1-1; TCRdb returns TRBD1, unconfirmable since there is no DNA. CDR3 length: 17 amino acids. Germline CDR1 reads SGHRS; CDR2 reads YFSETQ. CDR3 in amino acids: CASSRTGGAIMNTEAFF.